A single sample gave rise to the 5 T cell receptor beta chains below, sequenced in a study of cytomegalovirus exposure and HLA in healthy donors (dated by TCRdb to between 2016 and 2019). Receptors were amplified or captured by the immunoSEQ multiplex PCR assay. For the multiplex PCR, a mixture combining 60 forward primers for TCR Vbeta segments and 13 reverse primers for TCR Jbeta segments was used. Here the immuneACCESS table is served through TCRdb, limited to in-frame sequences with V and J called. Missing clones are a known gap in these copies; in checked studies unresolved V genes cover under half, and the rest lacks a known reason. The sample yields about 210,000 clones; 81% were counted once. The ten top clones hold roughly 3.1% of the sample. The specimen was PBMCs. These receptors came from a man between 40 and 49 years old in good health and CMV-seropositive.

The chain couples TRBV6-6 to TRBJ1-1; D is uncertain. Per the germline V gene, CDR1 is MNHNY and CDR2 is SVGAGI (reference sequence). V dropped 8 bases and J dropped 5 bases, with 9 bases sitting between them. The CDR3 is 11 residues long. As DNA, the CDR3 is TGTGCCAGCCCGGTTTGGACTGAAGCTTTCTTT. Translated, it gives CASPVWTEAFF.

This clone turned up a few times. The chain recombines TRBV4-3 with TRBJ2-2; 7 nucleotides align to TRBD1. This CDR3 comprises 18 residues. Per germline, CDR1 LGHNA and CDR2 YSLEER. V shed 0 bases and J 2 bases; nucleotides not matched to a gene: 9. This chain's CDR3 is CASSQDFLGGGNTGELFF. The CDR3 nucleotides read TGCGCCAGCAGCCAAGATTTTTTAGGGGGCGGAAACACCGGGGAGCTGTTTTTT.

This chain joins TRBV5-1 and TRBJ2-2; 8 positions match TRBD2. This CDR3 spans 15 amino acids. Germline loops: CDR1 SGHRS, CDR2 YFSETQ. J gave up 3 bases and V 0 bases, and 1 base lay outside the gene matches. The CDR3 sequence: CASSLELADTGELFF. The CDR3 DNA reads TGCGCCAGCAGCTTGGAACTAGCGGACACCGGGGAGCTGTTTTTT.

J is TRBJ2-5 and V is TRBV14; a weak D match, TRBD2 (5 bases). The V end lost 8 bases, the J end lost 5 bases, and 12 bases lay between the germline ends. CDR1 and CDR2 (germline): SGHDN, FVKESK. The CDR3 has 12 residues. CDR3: CASSEGRETQYF. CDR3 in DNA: TGTGCCAGCTCTGAGGGTAGGGAGACCCAGTACTTC.

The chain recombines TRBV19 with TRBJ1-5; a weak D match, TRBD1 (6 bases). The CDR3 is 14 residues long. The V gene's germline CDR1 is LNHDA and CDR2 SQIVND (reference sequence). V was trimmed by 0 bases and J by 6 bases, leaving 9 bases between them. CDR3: CASSIETGSQPQHF. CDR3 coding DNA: TGTGCCAGTAGTATAGAAACAGGGAGTCAGCCCCAGCATTTT.